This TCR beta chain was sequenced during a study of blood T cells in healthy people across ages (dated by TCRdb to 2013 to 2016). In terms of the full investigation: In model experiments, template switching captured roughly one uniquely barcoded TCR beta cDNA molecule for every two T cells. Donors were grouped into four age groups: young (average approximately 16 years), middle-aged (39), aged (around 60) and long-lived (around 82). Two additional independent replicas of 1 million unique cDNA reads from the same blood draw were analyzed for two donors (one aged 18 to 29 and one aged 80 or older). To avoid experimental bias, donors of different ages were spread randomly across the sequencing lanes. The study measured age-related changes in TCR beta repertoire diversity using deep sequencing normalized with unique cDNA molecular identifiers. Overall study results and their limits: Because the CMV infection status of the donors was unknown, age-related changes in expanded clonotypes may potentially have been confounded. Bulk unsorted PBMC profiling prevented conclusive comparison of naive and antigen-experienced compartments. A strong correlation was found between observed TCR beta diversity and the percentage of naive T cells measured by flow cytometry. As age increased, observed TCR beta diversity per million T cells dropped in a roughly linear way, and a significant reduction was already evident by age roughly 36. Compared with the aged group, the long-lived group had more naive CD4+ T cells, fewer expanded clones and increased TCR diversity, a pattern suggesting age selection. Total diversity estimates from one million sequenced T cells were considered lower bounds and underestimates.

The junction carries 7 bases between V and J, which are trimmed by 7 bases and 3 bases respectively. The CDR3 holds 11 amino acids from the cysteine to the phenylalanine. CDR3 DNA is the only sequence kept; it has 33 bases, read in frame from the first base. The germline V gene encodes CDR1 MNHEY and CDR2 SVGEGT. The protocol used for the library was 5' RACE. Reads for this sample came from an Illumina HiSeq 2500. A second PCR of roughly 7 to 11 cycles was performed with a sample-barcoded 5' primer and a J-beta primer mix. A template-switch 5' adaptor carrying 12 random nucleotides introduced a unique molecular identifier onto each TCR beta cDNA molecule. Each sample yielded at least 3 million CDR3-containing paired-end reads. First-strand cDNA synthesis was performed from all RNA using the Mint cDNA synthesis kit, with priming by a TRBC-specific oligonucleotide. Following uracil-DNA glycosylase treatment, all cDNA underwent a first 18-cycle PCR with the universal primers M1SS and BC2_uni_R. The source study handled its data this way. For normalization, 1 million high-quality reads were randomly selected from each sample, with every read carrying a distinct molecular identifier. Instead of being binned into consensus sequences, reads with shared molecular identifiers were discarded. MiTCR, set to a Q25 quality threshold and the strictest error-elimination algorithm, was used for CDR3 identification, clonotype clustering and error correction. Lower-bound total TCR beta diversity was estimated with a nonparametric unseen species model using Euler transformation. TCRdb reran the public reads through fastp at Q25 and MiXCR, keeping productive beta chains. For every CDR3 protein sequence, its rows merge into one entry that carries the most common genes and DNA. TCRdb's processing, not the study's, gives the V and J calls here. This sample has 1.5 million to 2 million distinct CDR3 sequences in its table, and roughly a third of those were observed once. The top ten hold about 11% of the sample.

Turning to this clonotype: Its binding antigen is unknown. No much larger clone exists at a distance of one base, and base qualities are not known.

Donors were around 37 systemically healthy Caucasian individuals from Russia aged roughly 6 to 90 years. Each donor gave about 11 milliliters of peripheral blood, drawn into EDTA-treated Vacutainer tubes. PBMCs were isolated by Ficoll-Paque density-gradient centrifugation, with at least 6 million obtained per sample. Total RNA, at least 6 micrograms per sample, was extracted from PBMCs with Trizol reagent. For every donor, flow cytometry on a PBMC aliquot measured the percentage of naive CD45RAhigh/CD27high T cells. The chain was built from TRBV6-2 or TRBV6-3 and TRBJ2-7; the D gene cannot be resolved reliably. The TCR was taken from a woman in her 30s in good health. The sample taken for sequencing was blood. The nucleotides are TGTGCCAGCACCAACAACTACGAGCAGTACTTC. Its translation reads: CASTNNYEQYF.